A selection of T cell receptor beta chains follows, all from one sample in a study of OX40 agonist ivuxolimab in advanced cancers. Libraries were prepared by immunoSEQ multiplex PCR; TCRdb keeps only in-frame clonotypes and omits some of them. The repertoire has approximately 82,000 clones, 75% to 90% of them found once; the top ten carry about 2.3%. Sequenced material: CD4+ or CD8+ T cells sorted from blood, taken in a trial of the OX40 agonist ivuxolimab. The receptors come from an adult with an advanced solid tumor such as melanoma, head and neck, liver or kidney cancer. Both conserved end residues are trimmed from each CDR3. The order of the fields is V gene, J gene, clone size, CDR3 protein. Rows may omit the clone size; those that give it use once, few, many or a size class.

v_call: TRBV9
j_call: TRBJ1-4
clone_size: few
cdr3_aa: ASSEAGNEKLF

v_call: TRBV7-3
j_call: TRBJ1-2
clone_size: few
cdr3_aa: ASSLDRGQHYGYT

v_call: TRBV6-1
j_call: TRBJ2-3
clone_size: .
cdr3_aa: ASSEGWADTPY

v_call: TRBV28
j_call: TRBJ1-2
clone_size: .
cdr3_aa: ASSLAAAQNGYT

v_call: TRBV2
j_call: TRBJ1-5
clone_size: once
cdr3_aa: ASSFQGANQPQH

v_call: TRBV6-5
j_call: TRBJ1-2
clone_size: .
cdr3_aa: ASSQGTAGSYT

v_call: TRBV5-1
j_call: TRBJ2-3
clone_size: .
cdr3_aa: ASSLQGAGDTDTQY

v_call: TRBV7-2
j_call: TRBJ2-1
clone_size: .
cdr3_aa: ASSRTGTSGGALYNEQF

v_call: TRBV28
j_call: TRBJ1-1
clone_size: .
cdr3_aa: ASSLQGGMTEAF

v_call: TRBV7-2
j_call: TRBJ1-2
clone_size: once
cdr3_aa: ASSPDRGRFSYGYT

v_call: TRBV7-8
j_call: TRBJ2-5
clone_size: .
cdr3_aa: ASSLFGGGNQETQY

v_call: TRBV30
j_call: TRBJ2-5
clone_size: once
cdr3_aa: AWSTGGREETQY

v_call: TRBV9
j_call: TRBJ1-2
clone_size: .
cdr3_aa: ASSVDRPREVYT

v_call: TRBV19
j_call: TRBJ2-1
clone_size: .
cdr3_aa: ASSILTGTPSYNEQF

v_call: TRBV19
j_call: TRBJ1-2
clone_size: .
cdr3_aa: ASSRAGAAEDGYT

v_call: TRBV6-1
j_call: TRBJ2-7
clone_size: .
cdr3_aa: ASSAPGQGDVEQY

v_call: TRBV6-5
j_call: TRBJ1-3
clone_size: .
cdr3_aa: ASSYRARFGNTIY

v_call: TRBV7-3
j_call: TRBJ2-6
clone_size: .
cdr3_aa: ASSPGQFSGANVLT

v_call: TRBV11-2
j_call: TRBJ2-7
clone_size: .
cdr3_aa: ASSFRQGKREQY

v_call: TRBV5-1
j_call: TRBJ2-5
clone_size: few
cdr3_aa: ASSLSLGETQY

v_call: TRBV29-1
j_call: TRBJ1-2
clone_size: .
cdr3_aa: SVGSGGPYTTNYGYT

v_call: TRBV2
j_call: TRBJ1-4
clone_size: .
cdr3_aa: ASSPTGTNEKLF

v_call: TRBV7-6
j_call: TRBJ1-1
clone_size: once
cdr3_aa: ASSPTGTENTEAF

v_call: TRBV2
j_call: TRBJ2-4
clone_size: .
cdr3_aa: ASYPGGDLLAKNIQY

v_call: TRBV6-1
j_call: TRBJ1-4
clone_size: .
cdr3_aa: ASSVETADEKLF

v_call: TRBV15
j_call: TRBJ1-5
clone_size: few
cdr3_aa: ATSRGDTSNQPQH

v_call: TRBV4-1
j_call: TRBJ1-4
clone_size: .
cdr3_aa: ASSQAGEVEKLF

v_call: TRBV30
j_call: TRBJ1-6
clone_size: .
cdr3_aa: AWRLPGQLNSPLH

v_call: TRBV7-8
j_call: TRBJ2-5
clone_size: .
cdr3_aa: ASSLVHRTDQETQY

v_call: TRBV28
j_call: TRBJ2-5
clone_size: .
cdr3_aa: ASSPLSGGGLETQY

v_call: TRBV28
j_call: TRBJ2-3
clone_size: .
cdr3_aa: ASSPVERAQY

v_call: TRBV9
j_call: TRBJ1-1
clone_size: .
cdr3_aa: ASSSGTGYTEAF

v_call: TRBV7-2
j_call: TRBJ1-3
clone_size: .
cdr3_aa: ASSLRTATSGNTIY

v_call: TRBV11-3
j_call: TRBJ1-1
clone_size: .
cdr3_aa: ASSLDHGRDTEAF

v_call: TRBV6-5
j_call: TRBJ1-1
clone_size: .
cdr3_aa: ASTRTGVRAAEAF

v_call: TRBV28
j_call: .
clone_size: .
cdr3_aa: ASRPWSSRTYEQY

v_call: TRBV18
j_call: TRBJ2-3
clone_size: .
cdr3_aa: ASSPMGPLSDTQY

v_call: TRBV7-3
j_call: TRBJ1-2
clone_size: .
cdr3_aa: ASSPSTGTPGLGGYT

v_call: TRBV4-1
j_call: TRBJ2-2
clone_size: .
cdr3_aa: ASSQDLRGAPDGELF

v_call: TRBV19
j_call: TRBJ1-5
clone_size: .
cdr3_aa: ASSINRLGNQPQH

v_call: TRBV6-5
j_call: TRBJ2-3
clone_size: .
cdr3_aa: ASTTDFGDTQY

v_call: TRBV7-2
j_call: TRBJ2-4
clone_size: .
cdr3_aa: ASSLASGGGQI

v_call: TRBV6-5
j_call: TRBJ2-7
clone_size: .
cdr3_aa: ASSYSSRSYEQY

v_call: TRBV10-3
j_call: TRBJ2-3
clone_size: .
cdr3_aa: AISDTGDLTDTQY

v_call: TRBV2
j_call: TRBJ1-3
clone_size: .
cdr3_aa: ATKRDLSGNTIY

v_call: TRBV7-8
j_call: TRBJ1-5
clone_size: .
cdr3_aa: ASSLGGGRMDQPQH

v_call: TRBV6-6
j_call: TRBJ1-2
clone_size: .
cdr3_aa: ASSYSGILNYGYT

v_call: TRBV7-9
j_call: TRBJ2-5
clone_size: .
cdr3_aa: ASSLYKPGQLETQY

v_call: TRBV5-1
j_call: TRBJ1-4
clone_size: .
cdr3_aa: ASSSRTAATNEKLF

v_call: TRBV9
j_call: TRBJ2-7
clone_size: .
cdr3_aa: ASSITGTGWDEQY

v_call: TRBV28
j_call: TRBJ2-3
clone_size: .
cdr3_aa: AMQGRVTDTQY

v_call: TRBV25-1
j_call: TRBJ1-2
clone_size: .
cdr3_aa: ASSEHRRPFYGYT